What follows is one T cell receptor (beta chain) and its context. V dropped 1 base and J dropped 5 bases, with 12 bases sitting between them. This CDR3 has 15 amino acids. Per the germline V gene, CDR1 is SGHRS and CDR2 is YFSETQ. PCR employed 60 Vbeta and 13 Jbeta primers. Clones were sequenced by immunoSEQ multiplex PCR, and TCRdb holds only the in-frame ones, with some missing. The sample has 100,000 or so clones; 75% are singletons. The entry originates in a study of cytomegalovirus exposure and HLA in healthy donors. Sequencing was carried out using PBMCs. This TCR was sampled from a man aged 50 to 60 in good health and CMV-seronegative. The J gene is TRBJ2-2, the V gene TRBV5-1, with D tentatively TRBD1 (6 bases). The CDR3: CASSLFQGGTGELFF. The DNA of the CDR3 is TGCGCCAGCAGCTTGTTTCAAGGGGGAACCGGGGAGCTGTTTTTT.